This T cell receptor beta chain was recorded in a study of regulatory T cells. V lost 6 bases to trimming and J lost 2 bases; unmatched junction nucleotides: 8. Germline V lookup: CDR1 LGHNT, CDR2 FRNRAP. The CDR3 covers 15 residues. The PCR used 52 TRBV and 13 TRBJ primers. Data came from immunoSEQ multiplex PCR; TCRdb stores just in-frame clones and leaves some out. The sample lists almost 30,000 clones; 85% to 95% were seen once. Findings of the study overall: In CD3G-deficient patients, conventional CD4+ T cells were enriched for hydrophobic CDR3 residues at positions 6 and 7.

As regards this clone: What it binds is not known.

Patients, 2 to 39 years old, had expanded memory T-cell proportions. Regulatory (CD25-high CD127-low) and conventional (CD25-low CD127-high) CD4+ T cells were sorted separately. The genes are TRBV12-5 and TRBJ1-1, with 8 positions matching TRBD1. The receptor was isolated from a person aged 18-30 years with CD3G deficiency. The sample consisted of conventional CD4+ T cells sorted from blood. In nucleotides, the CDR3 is TGTGCTAGTGGAGCGGACAGGGCTGGTAACACTGAAGCTTTCTTT. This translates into CASGADRAGNTEAFF.